Each of the 8 T cell receptor beta chains below was sequenced from the same sample in a study of T cells expressing NK-cell markers. TCRdb re-called the 5' RACE reads, yielding one record per CDR3 amino acid sequence without DNA. The sample has some 410,000 distinct CDR3 sequences. Material for sequencing was blood T cells: a sorted CD56 or NKG2C T cell subset, CD4+ or CD8+ T cells, or bulk PBMC T cells (not recorded which). These receptors came from a woman aged 18 to 69 in good health.

This chain connects TRBV5-1 to TRBJ2-5; with no DNA, the TCRdb D assignment of TRBD2 cannot be verified. Germline V lookup: CDR1 SGHRS, CDR2 YFSETQ. This CDR3 spans 15 amino acids. The CDR3 here is CASSLTASVQETQYF.

This rearrangement joins TRBV2 to TRBJ2-5; TCRdb returns TRBD2, unconfirmable since there is no DNA. The germline V gene encodes CDR1 SNHLY and CDR2 FYNNEI. This CDR3 comprises 17 residues. The CDR3 is CASMDPGGLYGGETQYF.

The rearrangement joins TRBV20-1 to TRBJ2-3; there is no DNA to check the TCRdb D call of TRBD2. The CDR3 loop spans 14 amino acids. Germline V CDR1 and CDR2: DFQATT, SNEGSKA (reference sequence). This CDR3 reads CSARLAGTTDTQYF.

The chain combines TRBV6-1 with TRBJ2-2. CDR3 size: 14 residues. From germline, CDR1 is MNHNS and CDR2 SASEGT. CDR3 sequence: CASSRLANTGELFF.

The chain is built from TRBV6-1 and TRBJ2-2; TCRdb's D gene call, TRBD2, goes unchecked for lack of DNA. Germline CDR1 reads MNHNS; CDR2 reads SASEGT. CDR3 length equals 13 residues. The CDR3 protein is CASRLGDTGELFF.

This chain links TRBV6-2 or TRBV6-3 with TRBJ1-1; TCRdb picks TRBD1, but there is no DNA to check that call. The CDR3 loop spans 14 amino acids. CDR1 is MNHEY, CDR2 SVGEGT, per germline. The CDR3 spells CASSYLRQDTEAFF.

The CDR3 here is CASSLIGDRYNEQFF. The chain employs TRBV12-3 or TRBV12-4 and TRBJ2-1; the TCRdb call, TRBD1, lacks DNA for checking. This CDR3 has 15 amino acids.

V gene TRBV6-6 combines with J gene TRBJ2-3; TCRdb picks TRBD1, but there is no DNA to check that call. The CDR3 is 12 amino acids. CDR1 is MNHNY, CDR2 SVGAGI, per germline (reference sequence). CDR3 loop: CASSKQGGTQYF.